The T cell receptor beta chain described here comes from a study of T-cell reconstitution after alpha-beta-depleted transplantation in children. Study-level findings and limits: Newly produced T cells mostly provided counts and TCRbeta diversity after one year, as hyperexpanded clones declined. It was surviving recipient T cells and thymic progenitors that gave some patients high TCRbeta diversity at day 60.

Unique molecular identifiers were used to barcode this TCRbeta library. Via MiXCR, TCRdb re-called the PCR reads, giving one row per CDR3 protein. This table holds 500,000 to 650,000 distinct CDR3 sequences, roughly 13% found once. This clonotype was seen a few times. What it binds is unknown. This TCR came from a male patient under 18 who had a stem cell transplant for acute myeloid leukemia, so the T cells may come from the graft donor. The specimen was PBMCs, mostly from graft donor cells, collected 360 days after TCRalphabeta/CD19-depleted stem cell transplant.

The CDR3 sequence is CSASDRGNTEAFF. The CDR3 DNA reads as TGCAGTGCTTCGGACAGGGGGAACACTGAAGCTTTCTTT. The chain couples TRBV20-1 to TRBJ1-1, with TRBD1 matching over 9 bases. Losses at the gene ends were 5 bases for V and 1 base for J; bases not matched to a gene: 2. Germline values: CDR1 DFQATT, CDR2 SNEGSKA (reference sequence). The CDR3 has 13 amino acids.